The rows below give T cell receptor beta chains drawn from one sample of a study of CD8 T cells in Susac syndrome. A single record per CDR3 protein comes from TCRdb applying MiXCR to the immunoSEQ multiplex PCR reads. In the table there are approximately 230,000 distinct CDR3 sequences, 93% of which are singletons. The specimen sequenced was CD4+ T cells from PBMCs. These receptors all stem from a human donor with multiple sclerosis. Both conserved end residues are part of each CDR3. Fields, in order: clone size, J gene, V gene, D gene, CDR3 DNA, CDR3 protein. A D gene is named only where the DNA matches it firmly. Clone sizes are given selectively: once, few, many, or a class where the clone is expanded.

. | TRBJ1-5 | TRBV12-3/TRBV12-4 | . | TGTGCCAGCACCCGAGGGGTAGTCAATCAGCCCCAGCATTTT | CASTRGVVNQPQHF
. | TRBJ2-3 | TRBV2 | . | TGTGCCAGCAAGGCGGGGTGGGCAGATACGCAGTATTTT | CASKAGWADTQYF
. | TRBJ2-5 | TRBV4-1 | . | TGCGCCAGCAGCCAAGATCAGTCTGGACTGAAGCAAGAGACCCAGTACTTC | CASSQDQSGLKQETQYF
. | TRBJ1-6 | TRBV10-3 | . | TGTGCCATCAGCTCCGACAGGTTGAATTCACCCCTCCACTTT | CAISSDRLNSPLHF
once | TRBJ1-1 | TRBV5-1 | . | TGCGCCAGCAGTCAGACGTTTGAGGGCACTGAAGCTTTCTTT | CASSQTFEGTEAFF
. | TRBJ2-2 | TRBV5-1 | TRBD2 | TGCGCCAGCAGCCTAGCGGGGGACACGAACACCGGGGAGCTGTTTTTT | CASSLAGDTNTGELFF
. | TRBJ2-2 | TRBV19 | . | TGTGCCAGTAGGAGTGGCGGGGAGCTGTTTTTT | CASRSGGELFF
once | TRBJ1-5 | TRBV24-1 | . | TGTGCCACCAGTGAAGGGGGTCGGAATAGCAATCAGCCCCAGCATTTT | CATSEGGRNSNQPQHF
. | TRBJ2-3 | TRBV7-7 | . | TGTGCCAGCAGCTTAGCGCCAGGCACAGATACGCAGTATTTT | CASSLAPGTDTQYF
few | TRBJ1-2 | TRBV5-4 | . | TGTGCCAGCAGCTTGCCAGGGCGAGGGGGCTACACCTTC | CASSLPGRGGYTF
. | TRBJ2-1 | TRBV2 | . | TGTGCCAGCAGTCCGGGACTGAGCTCCTACAATGAGCAGTTCTTC | CASSPGLSSYNEQFF
. | TRBJ1-1 | TRBV29-1 | TRBD1 | TGCAGCGTGACAGGGGGGATGAACACTGAAGCTTTCTTT | CSVTGGMNTEAFF
. | TRBJ2-3 | TRBV4-1 | . | TGCGCCAGCAGCCAATCACCCGACCACACAGATACGCAGTATTTT | CASSQSPDHTDTQYF
. | TRBJ1-2 | TRBV7-9 | . | TGTGCCAGCAGCTTAGACGGAGCTAACTATGGCTACACCTTC | CASSLDGANYGYTF
. | TRBJ1-2 | TRBV5-4 | TRBD1 | TGTGCCAGCAGCTCGACAGGGGGGAGGGATGGCTACACCTTC | CASSSTGGRDGYTF
. | TRBJ1-5 | TRBV10-2 | TRBD1 | TGCGCCAGCAGTGAGTCAGGGGGCGACCAGCCCCAGCATTTT | CASSESGGDQPQHF
. | TRBJ1-4 | TRBV10-3 | . | TGTGCCATCAGGGACCCCTTCAAAGCGGCCAGTGAAAAACTGTTTTTT | CAIRDPFKAASEKLFF
. | TRBJ2-3 | TRBV13 | . | TGTGCCAGCTCCGTACCCGGCAGACCCGATACGCAGTATTTT | CASSVPGRPDTQYF
. | TRBJ2-3 | TRBV7-9 | . | TGTGCCAGCAGAGGAGGGCCAGATACGCAGTATTTT | CASRGGPDTQYF
. | TRBJ2-2 | TRBV2 | TRBD1 | TGTGCCAGCAGGCCCAGGGGGCCGAACACCGGGGAGCTGTTTTTT | CASRPRGPNTGELFF
. | TRBJ2-1 | TRBV7-3 | . | TGTGCCAGCAGTTTAAGCCGGGGCTCCTACAATGAGCAGTTCTTC | CASSLSRGSYNEQFF
. | TRBJ2-5 | TRBV29-1 | . | TGCAGCGTTGAAGGGGGGCAGGGGCAAGAGACCCAGTACTTC | CSVEGGQGQETQYF
. | TRBJ2-1 | TRBV7-6 | . | TGTGCCAGCAGCTCCCTTCCCTGGGGCAATGAGCAGTTCTTC | CASSSLPWGNEQFF
. | TRBJ2-7 | TRBV7-6 | . | TGTGCCAGCAGCTTAGCGGCGGGGACATACGAGCAGTACTTC | CASSLAAGTYEQYF
. | TRBJ2-2 | TRBV9 | . | TGTGCCAGCAGCGTTACACTCCAGAACACCGGGGAGCTGTTTTTT | CASSVTLQNTGELFF
. | TRBJ2-7 | TRBV10-3 | TRBD2 | TGTGCCACGCGGACTAGCGGCTACGAGCAGTACTTC | CATRTSGYEQYF
. | TRBJ2-5 | TRBV10-3 | . | TGTGCCATCAGGGATGACAAGGAGTACCAAGAGACCCAGTACTTC | CAIRDDKEYQETQYF
. | TRBJ1-4 | TRBV29-1 | . | TGCAGCGTTGAAGTTCAGCAGAATGAAAAACTGTTTTTT | CSVEVQQNEKLFF
. | TRBJ1-1 | TRBV29-1 | TRBD1 | TGCAGCGTTGGGGGGGACAGCTCGAACACTGAAGCTTTCTTT | CSVGGDSSNTEAFF
. | TRBJ1-2 | TRBV11-2 | . | TGTGCCAGCAGCTTAGGGCCATTCTCAACCTATGGCTACACCTTC | CASSLGPFSTYGYTF